This T cell receptor (beta chain) was sequenced for a study of T cell responses to AZD1222 COVID-19 vaccine. Germline lookup yields CDR1 SGHDT and CDR2 YYEEEE. V was pared by 4 bases and J by 2 bases, with 4 bases of the junction left unmatched. This CDR3 has 16 residues. The method was immunoSEQ multiplex PCR; TCRdb's version includes in-frame clones alone and lacks a portion of them. The top ten clones hold around 21% of a sample with tens of thousands of clones, about 78% of them seen once. Sequencing used peripheral blood, obtained on day 0 of AZD1222 vaccination. The chain uses TRBV5-6 and TRBJ1-6; 9 nucleotides line up with TRBD1. This TCR was recovered from an adult in good health. CDR3 loop: CASSLTGGPYNSPLHF. In DNA, the CDR3 is TGTGCCAGCAGCCTCACAGGGGGCCCCTATAATTCACCCCTCCACTTT.